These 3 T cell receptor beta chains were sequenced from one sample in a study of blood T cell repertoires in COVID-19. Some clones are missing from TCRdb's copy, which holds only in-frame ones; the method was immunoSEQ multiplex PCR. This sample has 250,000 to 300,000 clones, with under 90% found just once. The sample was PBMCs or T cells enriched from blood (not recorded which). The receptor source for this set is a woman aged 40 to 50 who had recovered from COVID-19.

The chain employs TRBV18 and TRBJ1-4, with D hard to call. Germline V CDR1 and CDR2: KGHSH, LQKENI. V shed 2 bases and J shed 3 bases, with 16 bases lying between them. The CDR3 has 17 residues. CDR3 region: CASSPNSHRPSNEKLFF. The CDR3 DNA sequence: TGTGCCAGCTCACCAAACAGTCACCGCCCCTCTAATGAAAAACTGTTTTTT.

The CDR3 bases are TGTGCCATCAGGGGACAGCCCGACACTGAAGCTTTCTTT. Its protein is CAIRGQPDTEAFF. V and J are TRBV10-3 and TRBJ1-1; 7 bases map to TRBD1. The CDR3 runs to 13 residues. CDR1 and CDR2 (germline): ENHRY, SYGVKD. Trimming removed 6 bases from V and 3 bases from J; junction bases left unmatched: 4.

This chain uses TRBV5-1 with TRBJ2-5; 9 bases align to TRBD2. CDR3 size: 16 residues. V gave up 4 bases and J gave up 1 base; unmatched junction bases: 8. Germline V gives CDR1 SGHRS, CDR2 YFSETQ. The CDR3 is CASSPVGRGGQETQYF. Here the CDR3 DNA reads TGCGCCAGCAGCCCCGTCGGGCGGGGGGGCCAAGAGACCCAGTACTTC.